One sample yielded the 13 T cell receptor beta chains listed below, sequenced in a study of response to subunit inactivated influenza vaccine. TCRdb analysed the RT-PCR reads with MiXCR anew, one entry per CDR3 protein. The sample has approximately 500,000 distinct CDR3 sequences, roughly 15% seen once. Sequencing used PBMCs from blood, obtained less than 13 days after vaccination. The receptor set was obtained from a man between 45 and 60 years old who received an inactivated influenza vaccine.

Many counts were recorded for this clonotype. The gene calls are TRBV12-3 or TRBV12-4 and TRBJ2-7; 7 nucleotides agree with TRBD1. The V segment lost 0 bases and the J segment 3 bases; nucleotides outside the gene matches: 2. This CDR3 contains 14 residues. CDR3 loop: CASSLAGQVYEQYF. The DNA for the CDR3 is TGTGCCAGCAGTTTAGCAGGACAGGTCTACGAGCAGTACTTC.

Many counts were recorded for this clonotype. This chain connects TRBV7-9 to TRBJ2-1; 12 bases agree with TRBD2. Germline trimming cut 8 bases from V and 5 bases from J; bases unmatched to any gene: 4. CDR1 and CDR2 from the germline V gene are SEHNR and FQNEAQ (reference sequence). The CDR3 is 14 amino acids. The DNA for the CDR3 is TGTGCCAGCGTGGGACTAGCGGGCAACAATGAGCAGTTCTTC. Its protein product is CASVGLAGNNEQFF.

The V gene is TRBV11-2, the J gene TRBJ1-2; a weak D match, TRBD1 (5 bases). V was clipped by 9 bases and J by 4 bases, with 12 bases between them. This CDR3 is 12 amino acids long. The germline gives CDR1 SGHAT, CDR2 FQNNGV. The CDR3 region is CARRGASYGYTF. CDR3 DNA sequence: TGTGCCAGGAGGGGAGCAAGCTATGGCTACACCTTC.

This clonotype was seen repeatedly, ten times or more. The chain recombines TRBV30 with TRBJ2-1; D may correspond to TRBD1 or TRBD2 (5 bases each). Germline-derived CDR1 and CDR2 are GTSNPN and SVGIG (reference sequence). V was clipped by 1 base and J by 13 bases, with 17 bases between them. The CDR3 length is 13 residues. The CDR3 nucleotides are TGTGCCTGGAGTGCCGGGACCGCAGGGTTTCAGTTCTTC. Translation: CAWSAGTAGFQFF.

This clonotype has ten or more counts. This rearrangement joins TRBV7-9 to TRBJ2-3; 11 bases line up with TRBD1. Trimming cost V 3 bases and J 4 bases; bases outside gene matches: 0. This CDR3 has 14 residues. CDR1 and CDR2 (germline): SEHNR, FQNEAQ (reference sequence). CDR3 sequence reads: CASSLGQGADTQYF. The CDR3 nucleotides read TGTGCCAGCAGCTTGGGACAGGGGGCAGATACGCAGTATTTT. The whole variable domain, remainder taken from reference TRBV7-9 and TRBJ2-3, is DTGVSQNPRHKITKRGQNVTFRCDPISEHNRLYWYRQTLGQGPEFLTYFQNEAQLEKSRLLSDRFSAERPKGSFSTLEIQRTEQGDSAMYLCASSLGQGADTQYFGPGTRLTVL.

This clonotype was picked up a small number of times. The rearrangement joins TRBV20-1 to TRBJ2-4, with a weak D call TRBD1 (6 bases). The CDR3 covers 16 residues. Per the germline V gene, CDR1 is DFQATT and CDR2 is SNEGSKA (reference sequence). The germline V and J ends were trimmed by 2 bases and 0 bases, with 14 bases remaining between them. The CDR3 DNA reads TGCAGTGCTAGATCTCCAGGGGCGATAGCCAAAAACATTCAGTACTTC. Its translation: CSARSPGAIAKNIQYF.

The chain employs TRBV4-1 and TRBJ2-5; no clear D. The CDR3 is 14 amino acids. The germline V gene encodes CDR1 MGHRA and CDR2 YSYEKL. V was shortened by 0 bases and J by 1 base, with 6 bases between the two germline ends. The CDR3 DNA reads TGCGCCAGCAGCCAAGACCCAGGCCAAGAGACCCAGTACTTC. This translates into CASSQDPGQETQYF.

This clonotype was seen a handful of times. As DNA, the CDR3 is TGTGCCAGTAGCCCAACTAGCGGGGGCCTCTTGGGAGATACGCAGTATTTT. It encodes CASSPTSGGLLGDTQYF. The chain combines TRBV19 with TRBJ2-3; 11 nucleotides line up with TRBD2. Germline loops: CDR1 LNHDA, CDR2 SQIVND (reference sequence). After removal of 6 bases from V and 5 bases from J, the junction contained 13 bases not matched to a gene. The CDR3 has 17 amino acids. Full variable domain (outside the CDR3, taken from reference TRBV19 and TRBJ2-3): DGGITQSPKYLFRKEGQNVTLSCEQNLNHDAMYWYRQDPGQGLRLIYYSQIVNDFQKGDIAEGYSVSREKKESFPLTVTSAQKNPTAFYLCASSPTSGGLLGDTQYFGPGTRLTVL.

This clonotype has just a few counts. This chain connects TRBV29-1 to TRBJ2-3; tentatively, D is TRBD2 (5 bases). This CDR3 contains 13 residues. Germline V gene data show CDR1 as SQVTM and CDR2 as ANQGSEA. The ends were cut back, 7 bases at V and 0 bases at J, with 11 bases in the middle. Written as DNA, the CDR3 is TGCAGCGGGGGTGGCGGGAGCACAGATACGCAGTATTTT. The encoded protein is CSGGGGSTDTQYF.

The chain couples TRBV30 to TRBJ2-5; TRBD1 aligns across 7 bases. CDR1 is GTSNPN and CDR2 is SVGIG in the germline V gene (reference sequence). This CDR3 region has 13 residues. V dropped 6 bases and J dropped 5; count of bases not matched to a gene: 9. The CDR3 DNA follows: TGTGCCTGCACCTTAGGGGGCGCGGAGACCCAGTACTTC. It translates to CACTLGGAETQYF.

The chain links TRBV7-9 to TRBJ2-1, with D maybe TRBD1 (5 bases). Germline V gives CDR1 SEHNR, CDR2 FQNEAQ (reference sequence). CDR3 length equals 17 residues. The V end was cut by 4 bases, the J end by 2 bases, with 18 bases between. CDR3 region: CASSSLLDSRPYNEQFF. CDR3 nucleotide sequence: TGTGCCAGCAGCTCACTTCTTGACAGTCGCCCCTACAATGAGCAGTTCTTC.

This clonotype was observed at least ten times. V usage is TRBV12-3 or TRBV12-4 and J usage is TRBJ2-3; D is unclear. The CDR3 is 13 amino acids. V was shortened by 3 bases and J by 13 bases, with 17 bases between the two germline ends. The CDR3: CASSFSSGRVEYF. CDR3 bases: TGTGCCAGCAGTTTTTCTTCGGGTAGGGTCGAGTATTTT.

This clonotype was counted a few times. V usage is TRBV10-2 and J usage is TRBJ2-3, with 10 bases matching TRBD2. The length of the CDR3 is 16 residues. From germline, CDR1 is WSHSY and CDR2 SAAADI. After removal of 2 bases from V and 5 bases from J, the junction contained 7 bases not matched to a gene. The CDR3: CASSEGASGGLDTQYF. The CDR3 nucleotides are TGCGCCAGCAGTGAGGGGGCTAGCGGGGGTTTAGATACGCAGTATTTT.